A single T cell receptor (beta chain) is shown here with its context. Its antigen is undetermined. The investigators reverse transcribed all of the isolated RNA, so they sequenced expressed TCRB transcripts. Measured with immunoSEQ multiplex PCR; TCRdb has only the in-frame clones, and not every one. Of hundreds of thousands of clones in the sample, around 15% are singletons; the top ten hold approximately 0.087%. The data are from a study of beta chain features in type 1 diabetes. Whole-study results and caveats: In comparison with healthy donors, patients had naive, central memory and Treg TCRB repertoires that appeared more similar. Diminished insertions and augmented deletions at VDJ junctions characterized type 1 diabetes patients. No resolution was reached here on whether HLA type influences TCRB rearrangement.

Germline loops: CDR1 ENHRY, CDR2 SYGVKD. The CDR3 contains 14 residues. V gave up 11 bases and J gave up 10 bases, with 24 bases separating them. The rearrangement uses TRBV10-3 and TRBJ2-1; the D call may be TRBD1 or TRBD2 (5 bases each). Sequencing was carried out using naive CD4+ T cells from blood. This clonotype originated in a man younger than 35 in good health. CDR3 loop: CAANTGTESSEQFF. The CDR3 DNA is TGTGCCGCCAACACCGGGACCGAGTCATCCGAGCAGTTCTTC.